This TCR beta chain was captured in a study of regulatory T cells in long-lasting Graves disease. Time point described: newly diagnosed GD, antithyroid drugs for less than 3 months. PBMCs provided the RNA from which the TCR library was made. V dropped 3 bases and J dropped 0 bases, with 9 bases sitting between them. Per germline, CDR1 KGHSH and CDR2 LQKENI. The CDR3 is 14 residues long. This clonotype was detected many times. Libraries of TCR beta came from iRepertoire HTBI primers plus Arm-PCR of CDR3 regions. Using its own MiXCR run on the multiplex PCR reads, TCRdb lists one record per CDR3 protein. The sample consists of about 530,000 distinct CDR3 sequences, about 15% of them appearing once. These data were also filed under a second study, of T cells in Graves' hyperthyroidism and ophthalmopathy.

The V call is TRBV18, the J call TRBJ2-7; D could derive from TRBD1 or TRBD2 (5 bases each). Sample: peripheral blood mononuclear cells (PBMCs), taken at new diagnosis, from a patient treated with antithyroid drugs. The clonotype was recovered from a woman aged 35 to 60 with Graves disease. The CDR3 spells CASSPRDASYEQYF. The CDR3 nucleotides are TGTGCCAGCTCACCCCGGGACGCCTCCTACGAGCAGTACTTC.